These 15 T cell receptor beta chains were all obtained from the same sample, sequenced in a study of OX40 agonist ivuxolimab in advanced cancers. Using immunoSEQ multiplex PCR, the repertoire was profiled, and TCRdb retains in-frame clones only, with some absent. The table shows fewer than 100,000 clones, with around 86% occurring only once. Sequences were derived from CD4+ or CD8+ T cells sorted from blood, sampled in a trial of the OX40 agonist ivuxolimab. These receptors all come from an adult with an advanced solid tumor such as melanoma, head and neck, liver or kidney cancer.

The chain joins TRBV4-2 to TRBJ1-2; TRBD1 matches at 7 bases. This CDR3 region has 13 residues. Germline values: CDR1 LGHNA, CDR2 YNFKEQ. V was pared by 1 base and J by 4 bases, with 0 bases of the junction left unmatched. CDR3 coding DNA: TGTGCCAGCAGCCAAGGGGACAGCTATGGCTACACCTTC. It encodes CASSQGDSYGYTF.

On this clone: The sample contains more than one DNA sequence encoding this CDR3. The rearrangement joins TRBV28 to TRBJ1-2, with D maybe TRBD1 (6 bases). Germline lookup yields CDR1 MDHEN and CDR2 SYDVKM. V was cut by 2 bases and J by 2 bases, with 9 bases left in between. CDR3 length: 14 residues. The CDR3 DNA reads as TGTGCCAGCAGTTTAGTAACAGGGAACTATGGCTACACCTTC. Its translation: CASSLVTGNYGYTF.

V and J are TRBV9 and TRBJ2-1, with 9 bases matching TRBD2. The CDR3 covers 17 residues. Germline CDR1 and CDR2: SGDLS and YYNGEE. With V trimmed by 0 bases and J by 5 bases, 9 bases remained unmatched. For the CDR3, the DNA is TGTGCCAGCAGCGTAGCCCCGGGGGTAGCGGGGGACAATGAGCAGTTCTTC. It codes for CASSVAPGVAGDNEQFF.

In nucleotides, the CDR3 is TGCGCCAGCAGCTTGGTGGGGGGGCTAAGAGATAATTCACCCCTCCACTTT. Translated: CASSLVGGLRDNSPLHF. This chain joins TRBV5-1 and TRBJ1-6; weak D call: TRBD1 (6 bases). The CDR3 consists of 17 residues. Per the germline V gene, CDR1 is SGHRS and CDR2 is YFSETQ. Trimming removed 0 bases from V and 5 bases from J, with 15 bases in between.

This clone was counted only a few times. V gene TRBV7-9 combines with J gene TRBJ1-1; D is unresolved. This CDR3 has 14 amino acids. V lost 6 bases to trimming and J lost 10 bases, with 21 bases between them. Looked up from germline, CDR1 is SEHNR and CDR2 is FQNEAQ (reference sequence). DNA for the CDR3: TGTGCCAGCAGTTTGGCCCTTCGGCGGCGGGGAGCTTTCTTT. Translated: CASSLALRRRGAFF.

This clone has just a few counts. CDR3 DNA: TGTGCCAGCAGTACCCGGGGGGACCGGGAGCTGTTTTTT. Its protein is CASSTRGDRELFF. This rearrangement joins TRBV6-5 to TRBJ2-2, with 7 bases aligning to TRBD2. Unmatched junction bases numbered 6, after V lost 5 bases and J lost 9 bases. Germline V CDR1 and CDR2: MNHEY, SVGAGI. There are 13 residues in the CDR3.

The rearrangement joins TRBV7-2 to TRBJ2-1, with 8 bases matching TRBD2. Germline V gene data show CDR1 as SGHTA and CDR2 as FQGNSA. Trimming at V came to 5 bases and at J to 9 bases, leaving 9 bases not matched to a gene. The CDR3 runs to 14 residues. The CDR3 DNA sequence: TGTGCCAGCAGCCCTACCCGGGGGGGTGGTGAGCAGTTCTTC. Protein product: CASSPTRGGGEQFF.

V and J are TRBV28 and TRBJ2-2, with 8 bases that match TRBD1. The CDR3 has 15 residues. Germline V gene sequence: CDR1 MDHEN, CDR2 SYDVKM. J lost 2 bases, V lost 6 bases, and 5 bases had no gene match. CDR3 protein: CASSRTGTNTGELFF. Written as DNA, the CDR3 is TGTGCCAGCAGCCGGACAGGGACAAACACCGGGGAGCTGTTTTTT.

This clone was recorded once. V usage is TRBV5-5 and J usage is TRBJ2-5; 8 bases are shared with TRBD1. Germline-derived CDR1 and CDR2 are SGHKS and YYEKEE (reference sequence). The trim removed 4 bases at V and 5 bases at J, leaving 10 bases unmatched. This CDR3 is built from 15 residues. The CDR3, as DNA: TGTGCCAGCAGCCCTAGACAGGGGATGTTTGAGACCCAGTACTTC. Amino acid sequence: CASSPRQGMFETQYF.

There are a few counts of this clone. The CDR3 sequence is CASSESTGTYNEQFF. For the CDR3, the DNA is TGTGCCAGCAGTGAATCGACAGGAACATACAATGAGCAGTTCTTC. The genes are TRBV6-1 and TRBJ2-1; a weak D match, TRBD1 (6 bases). There are 15 residues in the CDR3. Germline CDR1 MNHNS, CDR2 SASEGT. V was cut by 2 bases and J by 4 bases, with 12 bases left in between.

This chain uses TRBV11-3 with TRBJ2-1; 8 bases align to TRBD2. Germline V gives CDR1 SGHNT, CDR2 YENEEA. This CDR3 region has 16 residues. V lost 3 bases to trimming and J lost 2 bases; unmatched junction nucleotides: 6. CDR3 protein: CASSLSGGQPYNEQFF. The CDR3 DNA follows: TGTGCCAGCAGCTTGAGCGGGGGTCAGCCCTACAATGAGCAGTTCTTC.

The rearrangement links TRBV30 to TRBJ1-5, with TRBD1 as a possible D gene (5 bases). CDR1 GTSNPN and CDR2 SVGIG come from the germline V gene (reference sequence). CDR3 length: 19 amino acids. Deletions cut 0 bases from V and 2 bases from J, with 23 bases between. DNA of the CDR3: TGTGCCTGGAGTGTACGAGTGGGGACCACGGCGGGGGGCAATCAGCCCCAGCATTTT. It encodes CAWSVRVGTTAGGNQPQHF.

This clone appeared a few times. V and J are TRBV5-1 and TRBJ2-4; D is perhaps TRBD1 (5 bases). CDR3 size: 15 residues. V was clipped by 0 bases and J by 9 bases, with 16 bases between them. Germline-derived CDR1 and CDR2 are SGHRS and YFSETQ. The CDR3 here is CASSLGGLGIGIQYF. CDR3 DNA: TGCGCCAGCAGCTTGGGGGGCCTTGGAATTGGCATTCAGTACTTC. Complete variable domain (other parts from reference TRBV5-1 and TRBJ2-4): KAGVTQTPRYLIKTRGQQVTLSCSPISGHRSVSWYQQTPGQGLQFLFEYFSETQRNKGNFPGRFSGRQFSNSRSEMNVSTLELGDSALYLCASSLGGLGIGIQYFGAGTRLSVL.

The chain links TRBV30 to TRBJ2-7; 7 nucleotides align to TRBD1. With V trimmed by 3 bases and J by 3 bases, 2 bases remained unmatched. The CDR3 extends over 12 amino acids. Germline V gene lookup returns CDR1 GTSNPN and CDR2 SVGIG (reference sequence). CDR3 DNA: TGTGCCTGGAGGGGGACAGACTACGAGCAGTACTTC. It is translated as CAWRGTDYEQYF.

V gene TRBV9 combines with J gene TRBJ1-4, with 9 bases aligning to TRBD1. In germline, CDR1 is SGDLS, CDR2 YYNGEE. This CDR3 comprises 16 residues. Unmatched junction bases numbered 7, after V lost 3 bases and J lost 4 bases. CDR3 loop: CASSAIQGADNEKLFF. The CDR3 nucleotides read TGTGCCAGCAGCGCGATACAGGGGGCCGATAATGAAAAACTGTTTTTT.